Listed here are 29 T cell receptor beta chains from one sample, sequenced in a study of shared clonotypes between healthy human individuals (dated by TCRdb to about 2020). The method behind the library was the immunoSEQ multiplex PCR assay. TCRdb took over this immuneACCESS table, retaining in-frame rearrangements with V and J assigned. Such tables are incomplete; in checked studies, under half of the missing clones stem from an unresolved V gene, and the remainder is unexplained. This sample has 2.5 million or so clones in its table, and around 90% of those were observed once. The ten largest clones add up to 0.13% to 0.15% of the sample. The source material was naive CD4+ T cells sorted from blood. The intended sense of this specimen's cell subset or site label: CD45RA+ positively selected. These receptors were obtained from a man in his late teens or twenties in good health.

V usage is TRBV7-2 and J usage is TRBJ1-1, with unresolved D. V shed 6 bases and J shed 1 base, with 9 bases lying between them. The germline V gene encodes CDR1 SGHTA and CDR2 FQGNSA. CDR3 length: 13 residues. The CDR3 nucleotides read TGTGCCAGCAGTCGGGATGCGAACACTGAAGCTTTCTTT. It codes for CASSRDANTEAFF.

The chain employs TRBV19 and TRBJ1-2, with 9 bases fitting TRBD1. The J segment lost 1 base and the V segment lost 7 bases, leaving 7 bases of the junction unmatched. The CDR3 covers 15 residues. The V gene's germline CDR1 is LNHDA and CDR2 SQIVND (reference sequence). The CDR3 DNA reads as TGTGCCAGTACCCCCGGACAGGGGTTTAACTATGGCTACACCTTC. Encoded protein: CASTPGQGFNYGYTF.

The J gene is TRBJ2-7, the V gene TRBV10-3; 8 bases are a match to TRBD1. Germline trimming cut 0 bases from V and 2 bases from J; bases unmatched to any gene: 3. Germline CDR1 is ENHRY and CDR2 is SYGVKD. The CDR3 length is 15 residues. The CDR3 DNA is TGTGCCATCAGTGAGTCGTGGGGACAGGCCTACGAGCAGTACTTC. Encoded protein: CAISESWGQAYEQYF.

The chain combines TRBV10-3 with TRBJ2-5; D ambiguous. This CDR3 is built from 11 residues. CDR1 ENHRY and CDR2 SYGVKD come from the germline V gene. The germline V and J ends were trimmed by 8 bases and 4 bases, with 8 bases remaining between them. Here the CDR3 reads CAIGQAETQYF. In DNA form, the CDR3 reads TGTGCCATCGGGCAGGCAGAGACCCAGTACTTC.

The chain carries TRBV18 and TRBJ2-5, with 9 bases lining up with TRBD1. There are 16 residues in the CDR3. Germline CDR1 reads KGHSH; CDR2 reads LQKENI. V lost 1 base to trimming and J lost 5 bases; unmatched junction nucleotides: 8. The CDR3 DNA sequence: TGTGCCAGCTCACCACTGAGTGGACAGGGGAGTGAGACCCAGTACTTC. It translates to CASSPLSGQGSETQYF.

Regarding this clone: Other nucleotide sequences in the sample specify the same CDR3. This chain links TRBV7-9 with TRBJ1-1; the D gene is possibly TRBD1 (6 bases). From germline, CDR1 is SEHNR and CDR2 FQNEAQ (reference sequence). Trimming stripped 5 bases from V and 5 bases from J, with 12 bases between. CDR3 length: 13 amino acids. The CDR3 sequence: CASSLEGVTEAFF. The CDR3 nucleotides read TGTGCCAGCAGCCTAGAGGGGGTTACTGAAGCTTTCTTT. Full variable domain (remainder filled in from reference TRBV7-9 and TRBJ1-1): DTGVSQNPRHKITKRGQNVTFRCDPISEHNRLYWYRQTLGQGPEFLTYFQNEAQLEKSRLLSDRFSAERPKGSFSTLEIQRTEQGDSAMYLCASSLEGVTEAFFGQGTRLTVV.

This rearrangement joins TRBV19 to TRBJ2-3; no firm D call. Germline CDR1 and CDR2: LNHDA and SQIVND (reference sequence). With 8 bases removed from V and 0 bases from J, the gap between germline ends came to 15 bases. The CDR3 contains 15 residues. The CDR3 DNA sequence: TGTGCCAGTTCCCTGGATCGTTCTAGCACAGATACGCAGTATTTT. Translated: CASSLDRSSTDTQYF.

In DNA form, the CDR3 reads TGTGCCTGGAAGAGGGGCAGCACAGATACGCAGTATTTT. Protein sequence: CAWKRGSTDTQYF. The rearrangement links TRBV30 to TRBJ2-3, with D perhaps given as TRBD1 or TRBD2 (5 bases each). This CDR3 is 13 amino acids long. V lost 4 bases, J lost 0 bases, and 8 bases lay in between. Germline loops: CDR1 GTSNPN, CDR2 SVGIG (reference sequence).

V usage is TRBV6-5 and J usage is TRBJ2-3; perhaps TRBD1 as D (5 bases). Trimming took 5 bases from V and 4 from J, leaving 13 bases between them. This CDR3 is built from 14 residues. CDR1 MNHEY and CDR2 SVGAGI come from the germline V gene. CDR3 sequence (DNA): TGTGCCAGCAGTAGGGGCCGAATGGCAGATACGCAGTATTTT. It encodes CASSRGRMADTQYF.

DNA for the CDR3: TGTGCCACCAAGCGGGAGAGGACCGGGGAGCTGTTTTTT. Translating gives CATKRERTGELFF. The chain carries TRBV2 and TRBJ2-2; 8 nucleotides align to TRBD2. Germline values: CDR1 SNHLY, CDR2 FYNNEI. Trimming cost V 10 bases and J 5 bases; bases outside gene matches: 6. This CDR3 contains 13 residues.

The chain couples TRBV9 to TRBJ1-2, with unresolved D. Trimming took 0 bases from V and 5 from J, leaving 8 bases between them. The CDR3 runs 13 residues. Germline values: CDR1 SGDLS, CDR2 YYNGEE. The CDR3 sequence: CASSVGPEYGYTF. CDR3 DNA: TGTGCCAGCAGCGTAGGTCCGGAGTATGGCTACACCTTC.

This clone was picked up one time. It is unclear where the CDR3 begins or ends on the DNA, so no DNA is shown, and the CDR3 is as TCRdb lists it. The sample carries other DNA sequences with the same CDR3. The V and J genes are TRBV6-6 and TRBJ2-6; the table calls TRBD2, which could not be checked here. CDR1 is MNHNY and CDR2 is SVGAGI in the germline V gene (reference sequence). 13 amino acids form the CDR3, both terminal residues included. CDR3 region: CASSSSGANVLTF.

The J gene is TRBJ1-2, the V gene TRBV6-1, with D hard to call. Between the trimmed V and J ends, which lost 6 bases and 8 bases, there was a span of 16 bases. Germline assignment: CDR1 MNHNS and CDR2 SASEGT. The CDR3 runs 13 residues. The CDR3 loop reads CASRDQVQRGYTF. The DNA of the CDR3 is TGTGCCAGCAGGGATCAGGTGCAGAGGGGCTACACCTTC.

Concerning this clone itself: This specimen includes other DNA sequences encoding the same CDR3. The gene calls are TRBV5-1 and TRBJ1-4; maybe TRBD1 (6 bases). V was shortened by 0 bases and J by 8 bases, with 11 bases between the two germline ends. The CDR3 loop spans 14 amino acids. Germline V gene lookup returns CDR1 SGHRS and CDR2 YFSETQ. In nucleotides, the CDR3 is TGCGCCAGCAGCTTGGAACAGGGAGACGAAAAACTGTTTTTT. This gives the protein CASSLEQGDEKLFF.

The V gene is TRBV11-2, the J gene TRBJ2-3; 7 positions agree with TRBD1. The germline V gene has CDR1 SGHAT and CDR2 FQNNGV. The CDR3 spans 17 residues. The trim removed 0 bases at V and 3 bases at J, leaving 9 bases unmatched. The DNA of the CDR3 is TGTGCCAGCAGCTTAGAGGGCAGGGGGTTTCTTACAGATACGCAGTATTTT. Amino acids: CASSLEGRGFLTDTQYF. Drawing the rest from reference TRBV11-2 and TRBJ2-3, the complete variable domain is EAGVAQSPRYKIIEKRQSVAFWCNPISGHATLYWYQQILGQGPKLLIQFQNNGVVDDSQLPKDRFSAERLKGVDSTLKIQPAKLEDSAVYLCASSLEGRGFLTDTQYFGPGTRLTVL.

V gene TRBV11-2 combines with J gene TRBJ2-3; perhaps TRBD2 as D (5 bases). V was clipped by 0 bases and J by 8 bases, with 18 bases between them. The CDR3 is 16 amino acids. CDR1 is SGHAT, CDR2 FQNNGV, per germline. CDR3 DNA: TGTGCCAGCAGCTTAGATCGGCGTGGGAGAAGCGGTACGCAGTATTTT. This encodes CASSLDRRGRSGTQYF.

The rearrangement joins TRBV6-1 to TRBJ2-3, with D perhaps TRBD1 or TRBD2 (7 bases each). The CDR3 is 18 residues long. The germline V gene has CDR1 MNHNS and CDR2 SASEGT. V lost 1 base and J lost 1, with 18 bases in between. The CDR3 here is CASSEGGRGQLGTDTQYF. CDR3 in DNA: TGTGCCAGCAGTGAAGGGGGGAGGGGGCAATTGGGCACAGATACGCAGTATTTT.

V is TRBV6-1 and J is TRBJ2-7; D is undetermined. CDR3 length: 12 amino acids. CDR1 and CDR2 from the germline V gene are MNHNS and SASEGT. V was pared by 7 bases and J by 6 bases, with 13 bases between. CDR3 protein: CASTARLLEQYF. CDR3 DNA: TGTGCCAGCACCGCACGTTTACTCGAGCAGTACTTC.

V usage is TRBV7-2 and J usage is TRBJ2-5, with 8 bases identical to TRBD2. After removal of 1 base from V and 4 bases from J, the junction contained 5 bases not matched to a gene. From germline, CDR1 is SGHTA and CDR2 FQGNSA. This CDR3 comprises 15 residues. CDR3 bases: TGTGCCAGCAGCTTAGGAGGGAGCGGGGGAGAGACCCAGTACTTC. Translation gives CASSLGGSGGETQYF.

In its sample, this clone was seen once. At the DNA level, this CDR3 is encoded by other sequences in the same sample as well. The chain recombines TRBV6-5 with TRBJ1-4; D is uncertain. V lost 0 bases and J 7 bases, leaving 12 bases between the germline ends. Germline V CDR1 and CDR2: MNHEY, SVGAGI. CDR3 length: 15 residues. CDR3 residues: CASSYSTGVGEKLFF. CDR3 DNA: TGTGCCAGCAGTTACTCGACCGGGGTCGGTGAAAAACTGTTTTTT.

The chain employs TRBV9 and TRBJ2-1; 14 nucleotides line up with TRBD2. This CDR3 is 18 amino acids long. Germline CDR1 is SGDLS and CDR2 is YYNGEE. V shed 3 bases, J shed 7 bases, and the junction held 12 bases outside the gene matches. DNA of the CDR3: TGTGCCAGCAGCGCAAGACTAGCGGGAGGGCCGGGTGGGAATGAGCAGTTCTTC. It translates to CASSARLAGGPGGNEQFF.

With respect to this clone: This CDR3 is also generated by other DNA sequences in the sample. The chain has TRBV5-4 and TRBJ2-5; maybe TRBD1 (6 bases). Germline assignment: CDR1 SGHNT and CDR2 YYREEE (reference sequence). The CDR3 has 14 amino acids. Trimming pared 0 bases from V and 2 bases from J, leaving 8 bases between. The CDR3 loop is CASSLAGQQETQYF. In nucleotides, the CDR3 is TGTGCCAGCAGCTTGGCCGGACAGCAAGAGACCCAGTACTTC.

As DNA, the CDR3 is TGCAGTGCCCCCAGGGTGAGGGAGCAGTTCTTC. Residues: CSAPRVREQFF. The rearrangement links TRBV20-1 to TRBJ2-1; tentative D call: TRBD1 (5 bases). Germline CDR1 DFQATT, CDR2 SNEGSKA (reference sequence). The V and J ends lost 6 bases and 10 bases respectively, with 13 bases between them. This CDR3 has 11 amino acids.

In its sample, this clone was seen a few times. This chain joins TRBV30 and TRBJ1-1, with no clear D. Trimming shortened V by 0 bases and J by 11 bases, and 16 bases separated the two germline ends. Germline V gene lookup returns CDR1 GTSNPN and CDR2 SVGIG (reference sequence). The CDR3 runs 13 residues. CDR3 DNA: TGTGCCTGGAGTGTAATCAGAAACGCCTCGGCTTTCTTT. It translates to CAWSVIRNASAFF.

This clone was seen a few times. The CDR3 region has the DNA TGTGCCAGCAGTTACCAGGGGACTGGCTACACCTTC. It is translated as CASSYQGTGYTF. This chain connects TRBV6-5 to TRBJ1-2; possible D gene TRBD1, 6 bases. The germline CDR1 and CDR2 sequences are MNHEY and SVGAGI. The length of the CDR3 is 12 residues. V lost 2 bases, J lost 7 bases, and 8 bases lay in between.

The V and J genes are TRBV6-5 and TRBJ2-6; D is uncertain. The CDR3 runs to 14 residues. Trimming pared 10 bases from V and 0 bases from J, leaving 10 bases between. Germline CDR1 reads MNHEY; CDR2 reads SVGAGI. The chain's CDR3 is CAISASSGANVLTF. The CDR3 bases are TGTGCCATCTCAGCTAGCTCTGGGGCCAACGTCCTGACTTTC.

The chain uses TRBV5-1 and TRBJ1-1; no reliable D call. Per the germline V gene, CDR1 is SGHRS and CDR2 is YFSETQ. Trimming cost V 0 bases and J 8 bases, with 20 bases left between them. The CDR3 has 16 residues. The chain's CDR3 is CASSLGPITTDGEAFF. For the CDR3, the DNA is TGCGCCAGCAGCTTGGGGCCGATTACCACAGACGGAGAAGCTTTCTTT.

The CDR3 nucleotides read TGTGCCTGGTCCCCCGGACAGAGCTCCTATAATTCACCCCTCCACTTT. Translation gives CAWSPGQSSYNSPLHF. The chain carries TRBV30 and TRBJ1-6, with D possibly matching TRBD1 (6 bases). The germline CDR1 and CDR2 sequences are GTSNPN and SVGIG (reference sequence). The CDR3 totals 16 residues. V dropped 5 bases and J dropped 0 bases, with 14 bases sitting between them.

DNA of the CDR3: TGCAGCGTTCGGACTAGCGGCATGAGGCGAGAGACCCAGTACTTC. The encoded protein is CSVRTSGMRRETQYF. The chain uses TRBV29-1 and TRBJ2-5; 10 bases are shared with TRBD2. The CDR3 totals 15 residues. V gave up 5 bases and J gave up 4 bases; unmatched junction bases: 10. Germline V CDR1 and CDR2: SQVTM, ANQGSEA.